The text below deals with one T cell receptor (beta chain). Clones were sequenced by immunoSEQ multiplex PCR, and TCRdb holds only the in-frame ones, with some missing. The sample yields roughly 140,000 clones, about 87% seen once. This sample is part of a study of blood T cell repertoires in COVID-19. Trimming cost V 6 bases and J 7 bases; bases outside gene matches: 7. Looked up from germline, CDR1 is SGHDT and CDR2 is YYEEEE. The CDR3 extends over 13 amino acids. The specimen was peripheral blood. The sequence derives from a woman aged 80 or older with acute or convalescent COVID-19. This chain uses TRBV5-6 with TRBJ1-2, with 9 bases fitting TRBD1. The CDR3 nucleotides read TGTGCCAGCATCCAACAGGGGGCGCTTGGCTACACCTTC. Protein product: CASIQQGALGYTF.